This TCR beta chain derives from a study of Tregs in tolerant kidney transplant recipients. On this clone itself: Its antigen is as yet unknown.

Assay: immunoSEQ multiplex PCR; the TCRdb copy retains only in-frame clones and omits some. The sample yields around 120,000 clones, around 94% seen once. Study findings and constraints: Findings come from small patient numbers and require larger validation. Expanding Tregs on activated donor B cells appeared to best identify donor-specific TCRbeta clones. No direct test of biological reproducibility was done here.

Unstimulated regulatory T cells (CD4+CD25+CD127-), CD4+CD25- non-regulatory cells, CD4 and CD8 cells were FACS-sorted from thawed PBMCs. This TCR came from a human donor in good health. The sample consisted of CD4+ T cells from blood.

The CDR3 nucleotides read TGTGCCAGCAGCCACTGGCAGGTCTCCTCTATCTATGGCTACACCTTC. This codes for CASSHWQVSSIYGYTF. This chain uses TRBV7-9 with TRBJ1-2; D gene unclear. The V end was cut by 5 bases, the J end by 4 bases, with 20 bases between. The CDR3 consists of 16 residues. Germline CDR1 is SEHNR and CDR2 is FQNEAQ (reference sequence).